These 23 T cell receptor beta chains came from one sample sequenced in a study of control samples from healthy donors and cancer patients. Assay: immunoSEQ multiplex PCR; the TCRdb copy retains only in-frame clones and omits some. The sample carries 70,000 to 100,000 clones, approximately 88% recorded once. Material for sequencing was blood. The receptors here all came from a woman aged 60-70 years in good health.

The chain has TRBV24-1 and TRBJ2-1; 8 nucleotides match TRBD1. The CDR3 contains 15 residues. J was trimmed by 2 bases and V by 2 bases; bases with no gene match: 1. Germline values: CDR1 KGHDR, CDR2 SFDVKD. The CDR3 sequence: CATSDSDRAYNEQFF. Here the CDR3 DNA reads TGTGCCACCAGTGATTCGGACAGGGCCTACAATGAGCAGTTCTTC.

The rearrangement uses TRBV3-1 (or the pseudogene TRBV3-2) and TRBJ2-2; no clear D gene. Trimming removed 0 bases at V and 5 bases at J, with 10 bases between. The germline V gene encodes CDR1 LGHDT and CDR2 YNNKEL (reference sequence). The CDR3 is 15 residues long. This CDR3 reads CASSQDGHGTGELFF. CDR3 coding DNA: TGTGCCAGCAGCCAAGATGGTCATGGGACCGGGGAGCTGTTTTTT.

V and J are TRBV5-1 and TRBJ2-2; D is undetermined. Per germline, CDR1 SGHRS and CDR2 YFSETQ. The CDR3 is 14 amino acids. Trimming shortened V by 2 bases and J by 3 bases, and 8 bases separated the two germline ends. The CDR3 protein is CASSLDGYTGELFF. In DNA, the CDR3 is TGCGCCAGCAGCTTAGACGGGTACACCGGGGAGCTGTTTTTT.

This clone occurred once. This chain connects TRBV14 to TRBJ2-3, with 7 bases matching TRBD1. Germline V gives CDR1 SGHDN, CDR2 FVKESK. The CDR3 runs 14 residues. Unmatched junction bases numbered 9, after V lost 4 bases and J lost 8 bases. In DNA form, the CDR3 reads TGTGCCAGCAGCCCGGGACAGCGAATTGGTACGCAGTATTTT. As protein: CASSPGQRIGTQYF.

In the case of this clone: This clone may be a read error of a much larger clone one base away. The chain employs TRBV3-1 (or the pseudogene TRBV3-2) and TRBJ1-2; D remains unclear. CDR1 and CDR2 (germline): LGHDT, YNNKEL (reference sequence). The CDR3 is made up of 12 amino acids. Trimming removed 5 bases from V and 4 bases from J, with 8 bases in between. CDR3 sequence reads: CASSLGSYGYTF. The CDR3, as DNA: TGTGCCAGCAGCTTAGGGTCCTATGGCTACACCTTC.

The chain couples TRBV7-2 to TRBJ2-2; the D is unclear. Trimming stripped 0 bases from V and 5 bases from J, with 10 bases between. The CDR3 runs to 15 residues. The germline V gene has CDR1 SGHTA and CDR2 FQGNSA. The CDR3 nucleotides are TGTGCCAGCAGCTTAGCCTCCGCCCGGACCGGGGAGCTGTTTTTT. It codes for CASSLASARTGELFF.

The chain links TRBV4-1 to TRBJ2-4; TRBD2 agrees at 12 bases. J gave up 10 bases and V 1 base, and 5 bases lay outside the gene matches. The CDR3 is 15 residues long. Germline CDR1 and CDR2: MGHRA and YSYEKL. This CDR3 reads CASSQGLAGDGIQYF. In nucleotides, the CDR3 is TGCGCCAGCAGCCAAGGACTAGCGGGAGATGGGATTCAGTACTTC.

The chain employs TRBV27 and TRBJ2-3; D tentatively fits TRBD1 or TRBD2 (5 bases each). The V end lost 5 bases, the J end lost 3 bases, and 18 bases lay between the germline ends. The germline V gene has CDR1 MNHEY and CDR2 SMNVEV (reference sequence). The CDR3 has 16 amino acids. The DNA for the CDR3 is TGTGCCAGCAGTACATCTAGGGACCTGGGGACAGATACGCAGTATTTT. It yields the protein CASSTSRDLGTDTQYF.

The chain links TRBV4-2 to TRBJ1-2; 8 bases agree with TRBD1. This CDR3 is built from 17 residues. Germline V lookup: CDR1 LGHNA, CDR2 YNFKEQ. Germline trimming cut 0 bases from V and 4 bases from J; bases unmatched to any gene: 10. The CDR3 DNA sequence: TGTGCCAGCAGCCAAGACGGAATCAGGGGGCAGATCTATGGCTACACCTTC. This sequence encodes CASSQDGIRGQIYGYTF.

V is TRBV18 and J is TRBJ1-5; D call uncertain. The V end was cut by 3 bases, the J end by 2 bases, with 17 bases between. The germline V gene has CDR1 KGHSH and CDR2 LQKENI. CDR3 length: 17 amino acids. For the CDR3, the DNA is TGTGCCAGCTCACCTGTTATAAGGGTTGGGGGCAATCAGCCCCAGCATTTT. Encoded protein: CASSPVIRVGGNQPQHF.

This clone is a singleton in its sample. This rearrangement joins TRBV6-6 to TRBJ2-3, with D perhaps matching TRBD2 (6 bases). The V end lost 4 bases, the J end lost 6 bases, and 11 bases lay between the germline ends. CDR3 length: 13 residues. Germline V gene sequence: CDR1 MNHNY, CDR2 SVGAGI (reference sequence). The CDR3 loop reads CASSSYSGDTQYF. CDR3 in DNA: TGTGCCAGCAGTTCTTATAGCGGCGATACGCAGTATTTT.

This CDR3 is CAISALNSNQPQHF. The CDR3, as DNA: TGTGCCATCAGTGCGTTAAACAGCAATCAGCCCCAGCATTTT. This chain uses TRBV10-3 with TRBJ1-5; no reliable D call. CDR1 and CDR2 (germline): ENHRY, SYGVKD. V shed 4 bases and J shed 1 base, with 8 bases lying between them. There are 14 residues in the CDR3.

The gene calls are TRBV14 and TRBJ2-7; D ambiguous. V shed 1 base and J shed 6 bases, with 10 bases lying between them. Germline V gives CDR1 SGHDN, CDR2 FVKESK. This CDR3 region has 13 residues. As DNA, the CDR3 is TGTGCCAGCAGCCAAGTAATAGGTTCCGAGCAGTACTTC. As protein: CASSQVIGSEQYF.

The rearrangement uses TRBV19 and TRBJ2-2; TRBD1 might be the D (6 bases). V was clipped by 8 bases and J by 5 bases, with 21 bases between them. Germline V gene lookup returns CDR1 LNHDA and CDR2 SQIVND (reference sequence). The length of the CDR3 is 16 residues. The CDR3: CASRTLLRGKTGELFF. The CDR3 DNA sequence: TGTGCCAGTCGCACGCTCCTCAGGGGAAAGACCGGGGAGCTGTTTTTT.

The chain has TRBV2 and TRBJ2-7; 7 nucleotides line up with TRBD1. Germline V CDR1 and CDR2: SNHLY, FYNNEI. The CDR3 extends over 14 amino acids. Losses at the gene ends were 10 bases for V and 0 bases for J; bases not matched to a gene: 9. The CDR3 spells CATHRGVHSYEQYF. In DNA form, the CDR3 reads TGTGCCACTCACAGGGGTGTTCACTCCTACGAGCAGTACTTC.

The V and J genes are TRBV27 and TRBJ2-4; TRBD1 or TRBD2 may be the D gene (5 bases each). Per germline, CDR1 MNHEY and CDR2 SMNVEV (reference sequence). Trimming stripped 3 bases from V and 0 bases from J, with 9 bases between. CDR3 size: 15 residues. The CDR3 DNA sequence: TGTGCCAGCAGTTTTGGGGGATTAGCCAAAAACATTCAGTACTTC. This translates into CASSFGGLAKNIQYF.

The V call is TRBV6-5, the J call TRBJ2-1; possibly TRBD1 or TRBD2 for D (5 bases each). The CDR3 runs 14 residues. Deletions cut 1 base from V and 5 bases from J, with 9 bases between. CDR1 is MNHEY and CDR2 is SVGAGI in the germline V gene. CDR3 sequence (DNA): TGTGCCAGCAGTTACTGGGGGAACGACAATGAGCAGTTCTTC. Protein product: CASSYWGNDNEQFF.

CDR3 amino acids: CASSLAGGPGVGETQYF. In DNA form, the CDR3 reads TGTGCCAGCAGCTTAGCGGGAGGGCCGGGAGTTGGGGAGACCCAGTACTTC. V usage is TRBV7-8 and J usage is TRBJ2-5; TRBD2 agrees at 7 bases. The ends lost 0 bases at V and 5 bases at J; junction bases unmatched: 12. The CDR3 spans 17 residues. The germline gives CDR1 SGHVS, CDR2 FQNEAQ.

CDR3 amino acids: CASSPGLNSYNEQFF. The DNA of the CDR3 is TGTGCCAGCAGCCCCGGTCTCAACTCCTACAATGAGCAGTTCTTC. V is TRBV5-4 and J is TRBJ2-1; D gene unclear. CDR3 length equals 15 residues. Germline CDR1 reads SGHNT; CDR2 reads YYREEE (reference sequence). Trimming removed 4 bases at V and 0 bases at J, with 11 bases between.

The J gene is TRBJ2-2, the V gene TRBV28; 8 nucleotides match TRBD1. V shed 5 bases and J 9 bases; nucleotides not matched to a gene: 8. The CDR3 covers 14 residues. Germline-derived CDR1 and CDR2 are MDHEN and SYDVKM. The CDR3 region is CASSGRQGRRELFF. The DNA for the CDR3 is TGTGCCAGCAGTGGTCGACAGGGGAGAAGGGAGCTGTTTTTT.

CDR3 loop: CAWSVFSSRVVRGYTF. The DNA of the CDR3 is TGTGCCTGGAGTGTTTTTAGTAGTAGGGTTGTACGCGGCTACACCTTC. V gene TRBV30 combines with J gene TRBJ1-2; D unclear. The CDR3 totals 16 residues. Between the trimmed V and J ends, which lost 0 bases and 8 bases, there was a span of 22 bases. Germline CDR1 is GTSNPN and CDR2 is SVGIG (reference sequence).

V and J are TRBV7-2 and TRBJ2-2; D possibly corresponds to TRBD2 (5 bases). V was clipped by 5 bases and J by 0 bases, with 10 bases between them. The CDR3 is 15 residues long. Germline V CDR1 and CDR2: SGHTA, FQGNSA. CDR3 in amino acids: CASSLSGANTGELFF. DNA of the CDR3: TGTGCCAGCAGCCTGAGCGGTGCGAACACCGGGGAGCTGTTTTTT. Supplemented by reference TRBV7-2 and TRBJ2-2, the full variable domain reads GAGVSQSPSNKVTEKGKDVELRCDPISGHTALYWYRQSLGQGLEFLIYFQGNSAPDKSGLPSDRFSAERTGGSVSTLTIQRTQQEDSAVYLCASSLSGANTGELFFGEGSRLTVL.

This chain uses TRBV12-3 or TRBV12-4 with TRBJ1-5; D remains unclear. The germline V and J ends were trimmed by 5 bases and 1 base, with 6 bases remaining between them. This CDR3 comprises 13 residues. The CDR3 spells CASSIDSNQPQHF. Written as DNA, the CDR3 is TGTGCCAGCAGTATCGACAGCAATCAGCCCCAGCATTTT.